One sample yielded the 13 T cell receptor beta chains listed below, sequenced in a study of T cells in Graves' hyperthyroidism and ophthalmopathy. Amplified TCR beta CDR3 regions derived from RNA transcripts. With the HTBI primer set, the TCR CDR3 went through a first round of RT-PCR. MiXCR was run by TCRdb on the multiplex PCR reads, yielding one entry per CDR3 protein. The sample holds hundreds of thousands of distinct CDR3 sequences; about 15% are singletons and the top ten take less than 15%. Sequencing was performed on blood. The source of these receptors is a man younger than 35 with Graves' ophthalmopathy.

As for this clonotype: The conserved phenylalanine or tryptophan is not found at the CDR3 terminus, so this likely reflects a read error. The chain combines TRBV11-2 with TRBJ2-7; 7 bases align to TRBD1. With 4 bases clipped from V and 2 bases from J, the junction kept 8 bases outside the gene matches. The CDR3 contains 15 residues. In germline, CDR1 is SGHAT, CDR2 FQNNGV. CDR3 sequence (DNA): TGTGCCAGCAGCTCACTGACAGGGTTTACCTACGAGCAGTACTAC. Translated: CASSSLTGFTYEQYY.

The sample holds many counts of this clonotype. This chain links TRBV7-2 with TRBJ2-3; 8 bases align to TRBD2. The germline gives CDR1 SGHTA, CDR2 FQGNSA. V trimming: 1 base; J trimming: 4 bases; junction bases outside the gene matches: 4. This CDR3 contains 15 residues. The CDR3 DNA reads TGTGCCAGCAGCTTAGACCCTAGCGGGTCAGATACGCAGTATTTT. Translating gives CASSLDPSGSDTQYF.

This clonotype was seen repeatedly, ten times or more. CDR3 amino acids: CASSPYQGIGQPQHF. The CDR3 DNA reads TGTGCCAGCAGCCCTTACCAGGGTATCGGTCAGCCCCAGCATTTT. The chain recombines TRBV7-2 with TRBJ1-5; D perhaps matches TRBD1 (5 bases). Germline CDR1 and CDR2: SGHTA and FQGNSA. The CDR3 covers 15 residues. The V end was cut by 5 bases, the J end by 6 bases, with 17 bases between. Drawing the rest from reference TRBV7-2 and TRBJ1-5, the complete variable domain is GAGVSQSPSNKVTEKGKDVELRCDPISGHTALYWYRQSLGQGLEFLIYFQGNSAPDKSGLPSDRFSAERTGGSVSTLTIQRTQQEDSAVYLCASSPYQGIGQPQHFGDGTRLSIL.

This chain links TRBV7-9 with TRBJ1-4; D is possibly TRBD1 (6 bases). Germline-derived CDR1 and CDR2 are SEHNR and FQNEAQ (reference sequence). The CDR3 runs to 15 residues. V dropped 8 bases and J dropped 8 bases, with 21 bases sitting between them. The CDR3 region has the DNA TGTGCCAGCGGGACTGGACAGCCCGCTCGGGAAAAACTGTTTTTT. This sequence encodes CASGTGQPAREKLFF.

The table lists this clonotype with many counts. The V and J genes are TRBV6-1 and TRBJ1-5, with D hard to call. The CDR3 totals 15 residues. The ends were cut back, 6 bases at V and 0 bases at J, with 12 bases in the middle. Germline V lookup: CDR1 MNHNS, CDR2 SASEGT. CDR3 in DNA: TGTGCCAGCAGGGCACGAATGAATAGCAATCAGCCCCAGCATTTT. As protein: CASRARMNSNQPQHF.

This clonotype was picked up a small number of times. V gene TRBV29-1 combines with J gene TRBJ1-2; 7 bases agree with TRBD1. The junction had 8 bases not matched to a gene; V was cut back by 7 bases and J by 6 bases. The germline V gene has CDR1 SQVTM and CDR2 ANQGSEA. The CDR3 length is 12 residues. The CDR3 DNA sequence: TGCAGCGGTTCCCTAGGGGGCGATGGCTACACCTTC. Protein sequence: CSGSLGGDGYTF. Full variable domain (missing parts from reference TRBV29-1 and TRBJ1-2): SAVISQKPSRDICQRGTSLTIQCQVDSQVTMMFWYRQQPGQSLTLIATANQGSEATYESGFVIDKFPISRPNLTFSTLTVSNMSPEDSSIYLCSGSLGGDGYTFGSGTRLTVV.

This clonotype appeared many times. The CDR3 spells CASSEKPNEQFF. The CDR3 bases are TGTGCCAGCAGCGAAAAGCCTAATGAGCAGTTCTTC. V gene TRBV7-9 combines with J gene TRBJ2-1; the D is unclear. V lost 5 bases and J lost 7, with 9 bases in between. Germline V gene lookup returns CDR1 SEHNR and CDR2 FQNEAQ (reference sequence). CDR3 length: 12 amino acids. The full variable domain, rest sourced from reference TRBV7-9 and TRBJ2-1, is DTGVSQNPRHKITKRGQNVTFRCDPISEHNRLYWYRQTLGQGPEFLTYFQNEAQLEKSRLLSDRFSAERPKGSFSTLEIQRTEQGDSAMYLCASSEKPNEQFFGPGTRLTVL.

This clonotype was detected a few times. V and J are TRBV6-6 and TRBJ2-1; 8 bases are shared with TRBD1. CDR3 length equals 16 residues. The germline gives CDR1 MNHNY, CDR2 SVGAGI (reference sequence). The V and J ends lost 0 bases and 15 bases, in that order; junction bases with no gene match: 16. The CDR3 sequence is CASSYSGQGGGNGPFF. The CDR3 DNA follows: TGTGCCAGCAGTTACTCCGGACAGGGTGGGGGAAACGGTCCGTTCTTC.

This rearrangement joins TRBV11-2 to TRBJ2-1; 8 bases agree with TRBD2. Germline V gene lookup returns CDR1 SGHAT and CDR2 FQNNGV. The CDR3 is made up of 16 amino acids. V gave up 3 bases and J gave up 0 bases; unmatched junction bases: 4. CDR3 sequence: CASSFGGESSYNEQFF. In DNA, the CDR3 is TGTGCCAGCAGCTTCGGGGGGGAAAGCTCCTACAATGAGCAGTTCTTC.

The sample holds many counts of this clonotype. This sequence joins TRBV6-1 and TRBJ1-1; unclear D gene. Germline V CDR1 and CDR2: MNHNS, SASEGT. The CDR3 has 12 amino acids. Trimming stripped 1 base from V and 6 bases from J, with 6 bases between. CDR3 region: CASSEGRAEAFF. In DNA form, the CDR3 reads TGTGCCAGCAGTGAAGGGAGGGCTGAAGCTTTCTTT.

V gene TRBV6-2 or TRBV6-3 combines with J gene TRBJ2-5, with 14 bases lining up with TRBD2. J was trimmed by 4 bases and V by 4 bases; bases with no gene match: 2. This CDR3 spans 15 amino acids. Germline V gene data show CDR1 as MNHEY and CDR2 as SVGEGT. CDR3 sequence: CASSWTSGGTETQYF. The CDR3 DNA reads TGTGCCAGCAGTTGGACTAGCGGGGGGACAGAGACCCAGTACTTC.

This clonotype was counted a few times. The chain has TRBV7-8 and TRBJ2-7, with D maybe TRBD1 (5 bases). Germline V lookup: CDR1 SGHVS, CDR2 FQNEAQ. V dropped 5 bases and J dropped 2 bases, with 16 bases sitting between them. This CDR3 is built from 15 residues. For the CDR3, the DNA is TGTGCCAGCAGCCTTACACAGGTCGAGGCCTACGAGCAGTACTTC. Amino acids: CASSLTQVEAYEQYF.

This clonotype came up many times. The chain is built from TRBV3-1 and TRBJ1-3, with D uncertain. Germline CDR1 reads LGHDT; CDR2 reads YNNKEL (reference sequence). The CDR3 contains 16 residues. Trimming removed 3 bases at V and 0 bases at J, with 12 bases between. The CDR3 nucleotides read TGTGCCAGCAGCCATTCAGGACCTCTCTCTGGAAACACCATATATTTT. Translation: CASSHSGPLSGNTIYF.